The clone carrying this T cell receptor (beta chain) turned up a few times. This sample was taken from a study of T cells in Graves' hyperthyroidism and ophthalmopathy. RNA transcripts provided the source from which TCR beta CDR3 regions were amplified. During a first-round RT-PCR of the TCR CDR3, the HTBI primer set was used. Each CDR3 protein gets one entry after TCRdb re-called the multiplex PCR reads with MiXCR. Counted here are about 700,000 distinct CDR3 sequences, about 45% occurring once; the ten biggest clones make up about 7%. Trimming pared 0 bases from V and 4 bases from J, leaving 13 bases between. Germline values: CDR1 DFQATT, CDR2 SNEGSKA (reference sequence). The CDR3 consists of 15 residues.

The TCR originated in an adult man with Graves' disease, either hyperthyroidism or ophthalmopathy (not recorded which). This rearrangement joins TRBV20-1 to TRBJ1-3; D is unresolved. Sequencing used peripheral blood or thyroid tissue (not recorded which). For the CDR3, the DNA is TGCAGTGCTAGAGATGGGGAATTGAGCGGAAACACCATATATTTT. It translates to CSARDGELSGNTIYF.